This TCR beta chain was identified in a study of CD8+ T cells in alopecia areata (dated by TCRdb to between 2017 and 2018). With respect to the entire study: The treated patients took part in an open-label pilot trial in which moderate-to-severe alopecia areata was treated with oral tofacitinib at 5 to 10 mg twice daily. Patients stayed on tofacitinib for 6 to 18 months and then had 6 months of follow-up off drug so that delayed response and recurrence could be assessed. For the treated patients, the SALT score, which quantifies what percentage of scalp surface area is affected, served as the measure of disease severity. The study used high-throughput TCRbeta sequencing to examine T cell clonal expansion in alopecia areata, in both the C3H/HeJ mouse model and human patients. In humans, TCRbeta sequencing was performed on scalp tissue and on sorted CD4+ and CD8+ peripheral blood T cells from healthy controls and from patients with patchy or totalis/universalis alopecia areata. Patients on tofacitinib were biopsied at baseline and after 4 and 24 weeks of treatment, and several of the patients also had a later scalp biopsy. Scalp clonality was compared across normal scalp (n=4), patchy alopecia areata scalp (n=8), and alopecia totalis/universalis scalp (n=8). RNA came from the PAXgene miRNA kit for fixed scalp, the miRNeasy kit for PBMCs, and the RNeasy kit for mouse skin. TCRbeta CDR3 regions were amplified by immunoSEQ multiplex PCR with 35 Vbeta forward and 13 Jbeta reverse primers. General findings and caveats noted by the study authors: Compared with normal scalp, lesional scalp, particularly in alopecia totalis/universalis, had higher clonality and more expanded CD8+ clones, which suggests antigenic drive. Shared TCR sequences between patients were less evident than in mice, which may be partly attributable to HLA diversity in the patient population. The treated cohort was small, with a single nonresponder, so links between baseline CD8+ expansion and response need larger studies. With tofacitinib, both scalp clonality and the number of expanded CD8+ clones among the top 100 scalp clones went down significantly. Scalp TCR repertoire analysis is complicated because resident alphabeta T cells in normal human skin are also sequenced, whereas mouse skin is dominated by gammadelta T cells. During tofacitinib treatment, many expanded lesional clones stuck around in both scalp and blood, and this persistence may partly explain why relapse happens after treatment is stopped.

The sample's time point label is to be understood as: around 22 weeks on oral tofacitinib. The treatment or condition tag for this specimen amounts to: oral pan-JAK inhibitor, 5-10 mg twice daily. From alopecia areata patients, peripheral blood was collected along with lesional scalp punch biopsies. After PBMCs were isolated by density centrifugation and stained for CD3, CD4 and CD8, a FACSAria was used to sort CD4+ and CD8+ T cells. The protocol used for the library was the immunoSEQ multiplex PCR assay. RNA was extracted from all samples and reverse transcribed into cDNA as template for TCR sequencing. First-strand cDNA was synthesized with SuperScript III using a 2:1 mix of oligo-dT and random hexamers. A synthetic immune receptor repertoire was used to gauge amplification bias, and whatever bias remained was removed computationally. On the authors' methods: Raw reads were preprocessed to remove errors, and CDR3 was defined by IMGT conventions from the conserved cysteine to phenylalanine. Clonality was computed by normalizing Shannon entropy by log2 of the number of productive unique TCRs and subtracting the result from 1. Whether scalp clones were CD4 or CD8 was inferred by matching scalp TCRbeta sequences against CD4 and CD8 repertoires sorted from blood. TCRdb obtained this table from immuneACCESS and retained in-frame rearrangements with V and J assigned. These tables miss some clones; where compared with another copy, unresolved V genes account for less than half of the shortfall, and the remainder is unexplained. V and J calls plus clone size are reproduced from that table; the DNA served to infer D and trimming. The sample table shows about 200,000 clones, and roughly 60% are seen once. The ten largest account for about 5% of the sample.

Counted from cysteine to phenylalanine, this CDR3 has 14 amino acids. Of the read, only the CDR3 DNA is kept; its 42 bases are in frame from base 1. A distance of 9 bases separates the germline ends of V and J, which lose 0 bases and 5 bases respectively. From a lookup of the germline V gene, CDR1 and CDR2 are SGHRS and YFSETQ. Comment on this clone: Its recognized antigen is unknown. Nothing much larger sits one base from this clone, and base qualities are not available.

Source: CD4+ T cells sorted from blood, taken at week 24, from a patient treated with tofacitinib. The receptor chain draws on TRBV5-1 and TRBJ2-1, with TRBD2 as a weak D call on 6 bases. This sequence was found in a human donor with alopecia areata. CDR3 sequence: CASSLGGTDNEQFF. The nucleotide sequence reads TGCGCCAGCAGCTTGGGCGGGACCGACAATGAGCAGTTCTTC.